The 23 T cell receptor beta chains given below trace back to one sample, sequenced in a study of blood T cell repertoires in COVID-19. Produced via immunoSEQ multiplex PCR; TCRdb's table is partial and in-frame only. The sample has about 110,000 clones, less than 75% seen once. Sequences were obtained from peripheral blood. These receptors were collected from a woman in her thirties or forties with acute or convalescent COVID-19.

The rearrangement joins TRBV11-1 to TRBJ1-2; TRBD1 agrees at 9 bases. V dropped 4 bases and J dropped 8; count of bases not matched to a gene: 5. CDR3 size: 13 residues. The germline V gene encodes CDR1 SGHAT and CDR2 FQDESV (reference sequence). The CDR3 region is CASSSGTGNGYTF. As DNA, the CDR3 is TGTGCCAGCAGCTCAGGGACAGGGAACGGCTACACCTTC.

The V call is TRBV28, the J call TRBJ2-2, with 8 bases that match TRBD2. This CDR3 spans 15 amino acids. Germline CDR1 MDHEN, CDR2 SYDVKM. Losses at the gene ends were 8 bases for V and 6 bases for J; bases not matched to a gene: 11. In nucleotides, the CDR3 is TGTGCCAGCCATTCGAGCCGGGGGGGCCCCGGGGAGCTGTTTTTT. Amino acid sequence: CASHSSRGGPGELFF.

This clone was seen more than once but under ten times. The CDR3, as DNA: TGTGCCAGCAGCTTTGGACAGGGGATGGGAGGCTACACCTTC. Its protein is CASSFGQGMGGYTF. The V and J genes are TRBV7-2 and TRBJ1-2, with 9 positions matching TRBD1. J gave up 8 bases and V 3 bases, and 7 bases lay outside the gene matches. CDR1 and CDR2 (germline): SGHTA, FQGNSA. The CDR3 is made up of 14 amino acids. The whole variable domain, filled in from reference TRBV7-2 and TRBJ1-2, reads GAGVSQSPSNKVTEKGKDVELRCDPISGHTALYWYRQSLGQGLEFLIYFQGNSAPDKSGLPSDRFSAERTGGSVSTLTIQRTQQEDSAVYLCASSFGQGMGGYTFGSGTRLTVV.

This clone showed up just once. CDR3 in amino acids: CASSLEAGLSEKLFF. CDR3 nucleotide sequence: TGTGCCAGCAGCTTAGAGGCAGGGCTGAGTGAAAAACTGTTTTTT. This chain joins TRBV11-2 and TRBJ1-4; possible D gene TRBD1, 5 bases. The CDR3 sequence is 15 residues long. V lost 0 bases to trimming and J lost 7 bases, with 12 bases between them. From germline, CDR1 is SGHAT and CDR2 FQNNGV. Full variable domain (missing parts from reference TRBV11-2 and TRBJ1-4): EAGVAQSPRYKIIEKRQSVAFWCNPISGHATLYWYQQILGQGPKLLIQFQNNGVVDDSQLPKDRFSAERLKGVDSTLKIQPAKLEDSAVYLCASSLEAGLSEKLFFGSGTQLSVL.

As DNA, the CDR3 is TGTGCCAGCTCACCACCTGGAGAACACTCCTACGAGCAGTACTTC. Amino acid sequence: CASSPPGEHSYEQYF. The chain joins TRBV18 to TRBJ2-7, with D hard to call. Trimming cost V 0 bases and J 0 bases, with 9 bases left between them. Germline-derived CDR1 and CDR2 are KGHSH and LQKENI. CDR3 length: 15 amino acids.

The genes are TRBV7-9 and TRBJ2-7; 8 bases are shared with TRBD1. The junction had 11 bases not matched to a gene; V was cut back by 5 bases and J by 2 bases. The CDR3 extends over 16 amino acids. Germline CDR1 is SEHNR and CDR2 is FQNEAQ (reference sequence). Here the CDR3 DNA reads TGTGCCAGCAGCCCCCGATATGGACAGGGTCCCTACGAGCAGTACTTC. Protein: CASSPRYGQGPYEQYF. Variable domain in full (rest from reference TRBV7-9 and TRBJ2-7): DTGVSQNPRHKITKRGQNVTFRCDPISEHNRLYWYRQTLGQGPEFLTYFQNEAQLEKSRLLSDRFSAERPKGSFSTLEIQRTEQGDSAMYLCASSPRYGQGPYEQYFGPGTRLTVT.

In its sample, this clone was seen a few times. This chain joins TRBV7-2 and TRBJ1-6; 8 bases map to TRBD1. This CDR3 contains 15 residues. The V gene's germline CDR1 is SGHTA and CDR2 FQGNSA. With V trimmed by 7 bases and J by 5 bases, 7 bases remained unmatched. The DNA for the CDR3 is TGTGCCAGCACGCGGACAGGGAGGCATAATTCACCCCTCCACTTT. Translated: CASTRTGRHNSPLHF.

This chain uses TRBV5-1 with TRBJ2-3, with TRBD2 matching 7 bases. V shed 3 bases and J 0 bases; nucleotides not matched to a gene: 4. Germline V gene sequence: CDR1 SGHRS, CDR2 YFSETQ. There are 15 residues in the CDR3. As DNA, the CDR3 is TGCGCCAGCAGCTCGACTAGCACTAGCACAGATACGCAGTATTTT. It encodes CASSSTSTSTDTQYF. The full variable domain, in which reference TRBV5-1 and TRBJ2-3 provide the parts outside the CDR3, is KAGVTQTPRYLIKTRGQQVTLSCSPISGHRSVSWYQQTPGQGLQFLFEYFSETQRNKGNFPGRFSGRQFSNSRSEMNVSTLELGDSALYLCASSSTSTSTDTQYFGPGTRLTVL.

This rearrangement joins TRBV19 to TRBJ1-5, with 7 bases that match TRBD1. The CDR3 totals 15 residues. The trim removed 3 bases at V and 5 bases at J, leaving 7 bases unmatched. The V gene's germline CDR1 is LNHDA and CDR2 SQIVND (reference sequence). Written as DNA, the CDR3 is TGTGCCAGTAGTATGATTCAACAGGGGTATCAGCCCCAGCATTTT. Its translation: CASSMIQQGYQPQHF.

This chain joins TRBV7-9 and TRBJ1-5, with a possible D match to TRBD1 (6 bases). The V end was cut by 5 bases, the J end by 4 bases, with 15 bases between. CDR1 is SEHNR and CDR2 is FQNEAQ in the germline V gene (reference sequence). The CDR3 extends over 15 amino acids. CDR3 loop: CASSPCDRRNQPQHF. CDR3 DNA: TGTGCCAGCAGCCCATGTGACAGGCGTAATCAGCCCCAGCATTTT.

The CDR3 coding sequence is TGTGCCAGTAGTATGGGACAATCTTCTGGCTACACCTTC. This translates into CASSMGQSSGYTF. The chain combines TRBV19 with TRBJ1-2, with a tentative D call TRBD1 (6 bases). Germline CDR1 and CDR2: LNHDA and SQIVND (reference sequence). Trimming left V 3 bases short and J 7 bases short, with 12 bases between. The CDR3 loop spans 13 amino acids.

The count of this clone is one. The V call is TRBV18, the J call TRBJ2-2; possibly TRBD2 for D (6 bases). In germline, CDR1 is KGHSH, CDR2 LQKENI. Trimming pared 6 bases from V and 5 bases from J, leaving 10 bases between. This CDR3 has 13 amino acids. CDR3 DNA sequence: TGTGCCAGCTCTCCCCGGGAGACCGGGGAGCTGTTTTTT. It encodes CASSPRETGELFF.

This clone occurred once. The V gene is TRBV6-5, the J gene TRBJ2-3; TRBD2 agrees at 8 bases. V lost 6 bases to trimming and J lost 1 base; unmatched junction nucleotides: 3. Germline CDR1 MNHEY, CDR2 SVGAGI. The CDR3 loop spans 14 amino acids. The CDR3 DNA sequence: TGTGCCAGCAGGGTACTAGCGGGCACAGATACGCAGTATTTT. Translating it yields CASRVLAGTDTQYF.

This clone was picked up many times. The CDR3 region is CAIARERNTIYF. In DNA, the CDR3 is TGTGCCATCGCAAGAGAGAGAAACACCATATATTTT. This chain connects TRBV10-3 to TRBJ1-3; D remains unclear. V was pared by 8 bases and J by 5 bases, with 10 bases between. The germline V gene has CDR1 ENHRY and CDR2 SYGVKD. This CDR3 is 12 amino acids long.

The chain recombines TRBV5-1 with TRBJ1-3; the D gene is possibly TRBD1 (5 bases). V gave up 3 bases and J gave up 3 bases, with 13 bases separating them. The CDR3 spans 15 residues. Germline V CDR1 and CDR2: SGHRS, YFSETQ. The CDR3 nucleotides read TGCGCCAGCAGCTGGGGCAGGTCGGGTGGAAACACCATATATTTT. It codes for CASSWGRSGGNTIYF.

This clone turned up a few times. CDR3 DNA sequence: TGTGCCAGTAGTATAGGCCCTAATGCGGAGCAGTTCTTC. Its translation is CASSIGPNAEQFF. The V gene is TRBV19, the J gene TRBJ2-1; D is undetermined. The CDR3 is 13 residues long. The V gene lost 1 base and the J gene lost 10 bases, with 11 bases spanning the gap. The germline gives CDR1 LNHDA, CDR2 SQIVND (reference sequence).

V gene TRBV24-1 combines with J gene TRBJ2-2; possibly TRBD1 for D (5 bases). V dropped 2 bases and J dropped 3 bases, with 6 bases sitting between them. This CDR3 is built from 14 residues. Per germline, CDR1 KGHDR and CDR2 SFDVKD. The CDR3 coding sequence is TGTGCCACCAGTGATTCAGGGTACACCGGGGAGCTGTTTTTT. It is translated as CATSDSGYTGELFF.

V gene TRBV19 combines with J gene TRBJ1-6; possible D gene TRBD1, 5 bases. V shed 7 bases and J shed 6 bases, with 13 bases lying between them. Looked up from germline, CDR1 is LNHDA and CDR2 is SQIVND (reference sequence). CDR3 length: 14 residues. The CDR3 nucleotides are TGTGCCAGTACGTCCAGGGTTGGTAATTCACCCCTCCACTTT. Its protein product is CASTSRVGNSPLHF.

V usage is TRBV9 and J usage is TRBJ2-1, with D hard to call. The CDR3 runs to 14 residues. Germline values: CDR1 SGDLS, CDR2 YYNGEE. V shed 0 bases and J shed 2 bases, with 6 bases lying between them. CDR3: CASSVDNTYNEQFF. CDR3 nucleotide sequence: TGTGCCAGCAGCGTAGACAACACCTACAATGAGCAGTTCTTC.

CDR3 protein: CASSQGQSGANVLTF. CDR3 nucleotide sequence: TGTGCCAGCAGCCAAGGACAGTCGGGGGCCAACGTCCTGACTTTC. V is TRBV6-5 and J is TRBJ2-6, with D possibly TRBD1 on 6 matching bases. This CDR3 region has 15 residues. The germline V gene encodes CDR1 MNHEY and CDR2 SVGAGI. Trimming removed 6 bases from V and 4 bases from J, with 13 bases in between.

The chain uses TRBV29-1 and TRBJ2-1; TRBD2 matches at 14 bases. The germline CDR1 and CDR2 sequences are SQVTM and ANQGSEA. CDR3 length: 15 amino acids. V lost 5 bases to trimming and J lost 8 bases; unmatched junction nucleotides: 8. The CDR3 here is CSVLGTSGGRDEQFF. The CDR3 DNA reads as TGCAGCGTTCTTGGGACTAGCGGGGGACGAGATGAGCAGTTCTTC.

V usage is TRBV4-3 and J usage is TRBJ1-1; D is possibly TRBD1 (5 bases). Trimming stripped 0 bases from V and 0 bases from J, with 11 bases between. The germline CDR1 and CDR2 sequences are LGHNA and YSLEER. This CDR3 has 16 amino acids. The CDR3 loop reads CASSQEGGVVNTEAFF. The CDR3 coding sequence is TGCGCCAGCAGCCAAGAGGGGGGAGTAGTGAACACTGAAGCTTTCTTT.

This chain joins TRBV6-5 and TRBJ1-4; 9 bases fit TRBD1. The junction had 8 bases not matched to a gene; V was cut back by 9 bases and J by 3 bases. This CDR3 is 15 amino acids long. Germline CDR1 and CDR2: MNHEY and SVGAGI. CDR3 region: CASGTGTVPNEKLFF. CDR3 coding DNA: TGTGCCAGTGGGACAGGGACGGTACCTAATGAAAAACTGTTTTTT.